This TCR beta chain was obtained from a study of cytotoxic CD8 clonotypes in ibrutinib-treated CLL. Study results and limitations: Sustained-remission and progressing patients diverged in sampling times.

V gave up 2 bases and J gave up 0 bases, with 13 bases separating them. The length of the CDR3 is 16 residues. Germline loops: CDR1 SEHNR, CDR2 FQNEAQ (reference sequence). A remark on this clone: Its specificity is not known.

Depths of 1 in 200,000 to 1 in 1 million T cells were the sequencing target. The repertoire was sequenced with immunoSEQ multiplex PCR; TCRdb's copy has only in-frame clones and lacks some. The sample lists roughly 200,000 clones, roughly 79% occurring once. This receptor was identified in a human donor with chronic lymphocytic leukemia. The chain has TRBV7-9 and TRBJ1-1; a weak D match, TRBD1 (6 bases). Sequencing used PBMCs, obtained after 12 months of ibrutinib treatment. The CDR3 protein is CASSLPKQGMNTEAFF. In DNA form, the CDR3 reads TGTGCCAGCAGCTTACCCAAACAGGGCATGAACACTGAAGCTTTCTTT. The complete variable domain, with remaining parts taken from reference TRBV7-9 and TRBJ1-1, reads DTGVSQNPRHKITKRGQNVTFRCDPISEHNRLYWYRQTLGQGPEFLTYFQNEAQLEKSRLLSDRFSAERPKGSFSTLEIQRTEQGDSAMYLCASSLPKQGMNTEAFFGQGTRLTVV.